Below are 12 T cell receptor beta chains sequenced from a single sample in a study of T cells in Graves' hyperthyroidism and ophthalmopathy. Researchers amplified the TCR beta CDR3 regions from RNA transcripts. The HTBI primer set drove a first-round RT-PCR of the TCR CDR3. TCRdb called the multiplex PCR reads again in MiXCR, with one record for every CDR3 protein. The table has hundreds of thousands of distinct CDR3 sequences, about 20% seen once. Specimen: blood. These receptors originate from a man younger than 40 with Graves' ophthalmopathy.

This clonotype was seen a few times. The CDR3 loop reads CASSPGPAGWDTGELFF. The CDR3 DNA is TGTGCCAGCAGTCCGGGACCCGCGGGGTGGGACACCGGGGAGCTGTTTTTT. V and J are TRBV12-3 or TRBV12-4 and TRBJ2-2; possible D gene TRBD2, 6 bases. V lost 5 bases to trimming and J lost 3 bases, with 19 bases between them. This CDR3 has 17 residues.

This clonotype was seen a handful of times. V is TRBV24-1 and J is TRBJ2-1, with TRBD2 matching 10 bases. V shed 2 bases and J 4 bases; nucleotides not matched to a gene: 7. The CDR3 runs to 17 residues. Germline V lookup: CDR1 KGHDR, CDR2 SFDVKD. In DNA, the CDR3 is TGTGCCACCAGTGATTCGACTAGCGGGCACGCATACAATGAGCAGTTCTTC. This gives the protein CATSDSTSGHAYNEQFF.

This clonotype was detected ten times or more. The DNA of the CDR3 is TGTGCCTGGACAGTGTACCAAGAGACCCAGTACTTC. It yields the protein CAWTVYQETQYF. V usage is TRBV30 and J usage is TRBJ2-5; D is undetermined. Germline loops: CDR1 GTSNPN, CDR2 SVGIG (reference sequence). V gave up 4 bases and J gave up 0 bases, with 6 bases separating them. The CDR3 has 12 residues.

A word on this clonotype: A junction boundary mismatches the germline segment, possibly from a read error. Here the CDR3 reads CASTSGLFSSYKEQFF. The CDR3 nucleotides are TGTGCCTCCACTAGCGGCCTCTTCAGCTCCTACAAAGAGCAGTTCTTC. The chain couples TRBV12-3 or TRBV12-4 to TRBJ2-1; the match to TRBD2 covers 8 bases. The length of the CDR3 is 16 residues.

The chain recombines TRBV11-2 with TRBJ2-7, with unresolved D. This CDR3 has 14 amino acids. Germline V gives CDR1 SGHAT, CDR2 FQNNGV. Trimming took off 1 base at V and 6 bases at J, with 13 bases between the two ends. Written as DNA, the CDR3 is TGTGCCAGCAGCTTAGTCGGAAGTATGGGCGAGCAGTACTTC. This gives the protein CASSLVGSMGEQYF.

This clonotype has only a few counts. The V call is TRBV20-1, the J call TRBJ2-1, with 8 bases that match TRBD2. Germline CDR1 is DFQATT and CDR2 is SNEGSKA (reference sequence). Trimming at V came to 4 bases and at J to 2 bases, leaving 4 bases not matched to a gene. This CDR3 has 14 amino acids. CDR3 nucleotide sequence: TGCAGTGCTATAAAGCGGGAGACCTACAATGAGCAGTTCTTC. Translating gives CSAIKRETYNEQFF.

There are many counts of this clonotype. The genes are TRBV11-2 and TRBJ2-3, with 8 bases that match TRBD1. Trimming removed 2 bases from V and 3 bases from J; junction bases left unmatched: 4. The length of the CDR3 is 15 residues. Germline CDR1 is SGHAT and CDR2 is FQNNGV. CDR3 DNA: TGTGCCAGCAGCTTACAGGGGGCTAGGACAGATACGCAGTATTTT. This sequence encodes CASSLQGARTDTQYF. The variable domain in full, completed from reference TRBV11-2 and TRBJ2-3, reads EAGVAQSPRYKIIEKRQSVAFWCNPISGHATLYWYQQILGQGPKLLIQFQNNGVVDDSQLPKDRFSAERLKGVDSTLKIQPAKLEDSAVYLCASSLQGARTDTQYFGPGTRLTVL.

The V and J genes are TRBV6-1 and TRBJ2-6; unclear D gene. The CDR3 runs to 14 residues. Germline-derived CDR1 and CDR2 are MNHNS and SASEGT. Trimming shortened V by 3 bases and J by 0 bases, and 3 bases separated the two germline ends. The CDR3: CASSDTSGANVLTF. CDR3 DNA: TGTGCCAGCAGTGACACCTCTGGGGCCAACGTCCTGACTTTC.

This clonotype appeared many times. The chain carries TRBV11-2 and TRBJ1-1, with D unclear. The CDR3 contains 14 residues. Germline values: CDR1 SGHAT, CDR2 FQNNGV. V was cut by 4 bases and J by 7 bases, with 16 bases left in between. The CDR3 DNA reads TGTGCCAGCAGCTCGACGCAAGACCTGGGTGAAGCTTTCTTT. It is translated as CASSSTQDLGEAFF.

V is TRBV30 and J is TRBJ1-2; the match to TRBD1 covers 11 bases. Trimming cost V 2 bases and J 8 bases; bases outside gene matches: 4. Germline assignment: CDR1 GTSNPN and CDR2 SVGIG (reference sequence). The CDR3 has 13 amino acids. The CDR3 loop is CAWSLRTGGGYTF. Here the CDR3 DNA reads TGTGCCTGGAGTCTCCGGACAGGGGGCGGCTACACCTTC.

The table lists this clonotype with a few counts. The chain joins TRBV28 to TRBJ1-1; D is undetermined. The CDR3 covers 16 residues. Germline V gene lookup returns CDR1 MDHEN and CDR2 SYDVKM. Trimming stripped 2 bases from V and 5 bases from J, with 18 bases between. The CDR3 bases are TGTGCCAGCAGTTTACTGGAGTTCGGGGTCTGGACTGAAGCTTTCTTT. The encoded protein is CASSLLEFGVWTEAFF.

A word on this clonotype: This may stem from a read error, because a much larger clone lies one nucleotide away. V gene TRBV18 combines with J gene TRBJ2-5; D gene ambiguous. The germline gives CDR1 KGHSH, CDR2 LQKENI. This CDR3 spans 14 amino acids. This CDR3 reads CASSPESRRSDSHF. DNA for the CDR3: TGTGCCAGCTCACCCGAGTCCCGCCGGTCCGACTCGCACTTC.